This T cell receptor (beta chain) was observed in a study of T cell responses to AZD1222 COVID-19 vaccine. Whole-study results and caveats: Spike-spanning, vaccine-associated CD4 TCRs were dominant at 160-218 and 743-854.

The V end lost 3 bases, the J end lost 0 bases, and 14 bases lay between the germline ends. In germline, CDR1 is LGHDT, CDR2 YNNKEL (reference sequence). The CDR3 consists of 16 residues. Assay: immunoSEQ multiplex PCR; the TCRdb copy retains only in-frame clones and omits some. This sample has roughly 150,000 clones, with less than 95% found just once. Of note for this clone: Its target is not known.

The specimen was peripheral blood, collected on day 0 of AZD1222 vaccination. V usage is TRBV3-1 (or the pseudogene TRBV3-2) and J usage is TRBJ1-2; D might be TRBD1 (6 bases). This sequence originates from an adult in good health. The DNA of the CDR3 is TGTGCCAGCAGCCAGGTAAACAGGGAAGCTAACTATGGCTACACCTTC. Protein: CASSQVNREANYGYTF.